The next 17 T cell receptor beta chains were all read from a single sample in a study of regulatory T cells in long-lasting Graves disease. Time point meaning: newly diagnosed GD, antithyroid drugs for less than 3 months. Scientists built the TCR library using RNA that was extracted from PBMCs. Relying on iRepertoire HTBI primers and Arm-PCR of CDR3 regions, the team built TCR beta libraries. TCRdb reanalysed the multiplex PCR reads using MiXCR and keeps one entry per CDR3 protein. The table has about 470,000 distinct CDR3 sequences, 15% to 20% seen once; the top ten hold 12%. These data also featured in a second study, about T cells in Graves' hyperthyroidism and ophthalmopathy.

This material consisted of peripheral blood mononuclear cells (PBMCs), taken at new diagnosis, from a patient treated with antithyroid drugs. These receptors were obtained from a man aged 40-55 years with Graves disease.

This clonotype was counted only a few times. The chain has TRBV6-9 and TRBJ1-5, with D maybe TRBD1 (6 bases). The CDR3 runs 15 residues. Trimming took off 3 bases at V and 7 bases at J, with 16 bases between the two ends. From germline, CDR1 is MNHGY and CDR2 SVAAGI. The DNA for the CDR3 is TGTGCCAGCAGTTACGGCCCAGGGGAGAACCAGCCCCAGCATTTT. It translates to CASSYGPGENQPQHF.

V usage is TRBV19 and J usage is TRBJ2-1, with D possibly matching TRBD2 (6 bases). The length of the CDR3 is 14 residues. CDR1 is LNHDA, CDR2 SQIVND, per germline (reference sequence). V lost 7 bases, J lost 7 bases, and 17 bases lay in between. The CDR3 is CASTPLLAWNEQFF. CDR3 DNA: TGTGCCAGTACCCCCCTCCTAGCGTGGAATGAGCAGTTCTTC. Using reference TRBV19 and TRBJ2-1 for the parts outside the CDR3, the full variable domain is DGGITQSPKYLFRKEGQNVTLSCEQNLNHDAMYWYRQDPGQGLRLIYYSQIVNDFQKGDIAEGYSVSREKKESFPLTVTSAQKNPTAFYLCASTPLLAWNEQFFGPGTRLTVL.

At least ten counts were recorded for this clonotype. The rearrangement links TRBV18 to TRBJ2-1, with 7 positions matching TRBD2. The V gene's germline CDR1 is KGHSH and CDR2 LQKENI. Losses at the gene ends were 2 bases for V and 11 bases for J; bases not matched to a gene: 3. This CDR3 has 12 residues. The CDR3 DNA follows: TGTGCCAGCTCACCAGGAGCGGGGAAGCAGTTCTTC. It codes for CASSPGAGKQFF.

This clonotype occurred many times. The rearrangement joins TRBV12-3 or TRBV12-4 to TRBJ2-7; 16 nucleotides match TRBD2. Trimming cost V 5 bases and J 0 bases; bases outside gene matches: 4. The CDR3 covers 17 residues. CDR3 in amino acids: CASSPGLAGGSSYEQYF. Here the CDR3 DNA reads TGTGCCAGCAGTCCGGGACTAGCGGGGGGGAGCTCCTACGAGCAGTACTTC.

In its sample, this clonotype was seen many times. The genes are TRBV12-3 or TRBV12-4 and TRBJ2-7; 7 bases are shared with TRBD2. Trimming removed 5 bases from V and 2 bases from J; junction bases left unmatched: 9. This CDR3 has 15 amino acids. CDR3 region: CASSLRAGVPYEQYF. CDR3 bases: TGTGCCAGCAGTCTCCGTGCGGGAGTACCCTACGAGCAGTACTTC.

The table lists this clonotype with many counts. This sequence joins TRBV12-3 or TRBV12-4 and TRBJ2-7; 7 bases align to TRBD1. This CDR3 is built from 12 residues. Trimming removed 5 bases from V and 2 bases from J; junction bases left unmatched: 0. The CDR3 DNA sequence: TGTGCCAGCAGTCAGGGGGCCTACGAGCAGTACTTC. Translation: CASSQGAYEQYF.

This clonotype has a count of ten or more. This chain links TRBV3-1 with TRBJ2-3; 7 positions agree with TRBD2. The junction had 4 bases not matched to a gene; V was cut back by 3 bases and J by 4 bases. The CDR3 sequence is 14 residues long. CDR1 LGHDT and CDR2 YNNKEL come from the germline V gene (reference sequence). Here the CDR3 DNA reads TGTGCCAGCAGCCACCATAGCGGGCCAGATACGCAGTATTTT. This gives the protein CASSHHSGPDTQYF.

V and J are TRBV20-1 and TRBJ2-2, with 11 bases matching TRBD2. The germline V gene encodes CDR1 DFQATT and CDR2 SNEGSKA (reference sequence). CDR3 length equals 14 residues. With 6 bases clipped from V and 7 bases from J, the junction kept 7 bases outside the gene matches. The CDR3 nucleotides are TGCAGTGCGCAACTAGCGGGAGTAAACGGGGAGCTGTTTTTT. The encoded protein is CSAQLAGVNGELFF.

The sample holds many counts of this clonotype. The CDR3 bases are TGTGCCAGCAGGTCGACAGGGGGGTCGTACGAGCAGTACTTC. Its protein product is CASRSTGGSYEQYF. The rearrangement uses TRBV28 and TRBJ2-7; 9 bases line up with TRBD1. Germline V gives CDR1 MDHEN, CDR2 SYDVKM. J lost 4 bases, V lost 6 bases, and 7 bases had no gene match. The CDR3 spans 14 residues.

About this clonotype: Only one base separates this from a far larger clonotype, so it likely reflects a read error. The chain joins TRBV28 to TRBJ2-7; TRBD2 might be the D (6 bases). This CDR3 region has 12 residues. Looked up from germline, CDR1 is MDHEN and CDR2 is SYDVKM. V was clipped by 6 bases and J by 3 bases, with 9 bases between them. Here the CDR3 reads CASRPAGYEQYF. The DNA for the CDR3 is TGTGCCAGCAGGCCAGCGGGCTACGAGCAGTACTTC.

CDR3 DNA sequence: TGTGCCACCAGCAGCTATGCCTCCTACGAGCAGTACTTC. Its protein is CATSSYASYEQYF. The chain joins TRBV15 to TRBJ2-7; D not certain. The germline gives CDR1 LNHNV, CDR2 YYDKDF (reference sequence). The length of the CDR3 is 13 residues. V gave up 3 bases and J gave up 0 bases, with 6 bases separating them.

Concerning this clonotype: Possible read error: a much larger clone is one base away. The chain combines TRBV3-1 with TRBJ2-7; D gene ambiguous. The CDR3 is 14 residues long. Germline CDR1 reads LGHDT; CDR2 reads YNNKEL (reference sequence). The DNA for the CDR3 is TGTGTCAGCAGCCAAGTGAGGACCTCCTACGAGCAGTACTTC. Translation: CVSSQVRTSYEQYF.

The genes are TRBV5-1 and TRBJ1-5; TRBD1 might be the D (6 bases). V lost 3 bases to trimming and J lost 7 bases, with 14 bases between them. CDR1 and CDR2 from the germline V gene are SGHRS and YFSETQ. This CDR3 region has 14 residues. The CDR3 reads CASSWGGGVQPQHF. Written as DNA, the CDR3 is TGCGCCAGCAGCTGGGGGGGGGGCGTGCAGCCCCAGCATTTT.

There are a few counts of this clonotype. The CDR3 DNA reads as TGTGCCAGCAGTTCCACAGGCGTCGGGGAGCAGTACTTC. As protein: CASSSTGVGEQYF. The rearrangement uses TRBV6-9 and TRBJ2-7; a possible D gene is TRBD1 (5 bases). Looked up from germline, CDR1 is MNHGY and CDR2 is SVAAGI. The CDR3 is 13 amino acids. V was cut by 4 bases and J by 7 bases, with 14 bases left in between.

Ten or more counts support this clonotype. J is TRBJ1-1 and V is TRBV28, with no clear D. CDR3 length: 13 amino acids. Trimming cost V 5 bases and J 4 bases, with 11 bases left between them. Germline V gene lookup returns CDR1 MDHEN and CDR2 SYDVKM. The CDR3 DNA reads as TGTGCCAGCAGTCCCGGGCGCCGCACTGAAGCTTTCTTT. This encodes CASSPGRRTEAFF.

This clonotype was recorded many times. The rearrangement joins TRBV30 to TRBJ2-1; D is undetermined. The CDR3 runs 14 residues. V gave up 5 bases and J gave up 0 bases, with 11 bases separating them. The germline gives CDR1 GTSNPN, CDR2 SVGIG (reference sequence). The CDR3 bases are TGTGCCTGGCGCGGAATCAGCTCCTACAATGAGCAGTTCTTC. This gives the protein CAWRGISSYNEQFF.

With respect to this clonotype: A clone one base away is much larger, so this may be a read error. The V call is TRBV14, the J call TRBJ2-7, with D unresolved. Trimming cost V 0 bases and J 7 bases, with 25 bases left between them. CDR3 size: 18 residues. Germline CDR1 reads SGHDN; CDR2 reads FVKESK. The CDR3 region is CASSQDGLWAAQVHEQYF. The DNA for the CDR3 is TGTGCCAGCAGCCAAGACGGGCTATGGGCAGCGCAGGTCCATGAGCAGTACTTC.